The source of this T cell receptor beta chain is a study of blood T cell repertoires in COVID-19. Study-wide context: Material from acute and convalescent COVID-19 was sourced from the United States, Italy and Spain.

In the study's own analysis: The assay estimated nucleated cells by amplifying reference gene primers. Clones were read by immunoSEQ multiplex PCR, and TCRdb kept only the in-frame ones, dropping some. The V and J calls and clone size come from that table; D and trimming were worked out from the DNA. Of around 160,000 clones listed, 85% to 90% are singletons. The CDR3 is made up of 12 amino acids. V was cut by 11 bases and J by 7 bases, with 14 bases left in between. Looked up from germline, CDR1 is ENHRY and CDR2 is SYGVKD. This TCR was sampled from a man aged 18 to 30 with COVID-19, enrolled during active disease. The genes are TRBV10-3 and TRBJ2-2; tentatively, D is TRBD2 (7 bases). Specimen: peripheral blood. The CDR3 nucleotides read TGTGCCTCGGGCGGGGGCATCGGGGAGCTGTTTTTT. Protein: CASGGGIGELFF.